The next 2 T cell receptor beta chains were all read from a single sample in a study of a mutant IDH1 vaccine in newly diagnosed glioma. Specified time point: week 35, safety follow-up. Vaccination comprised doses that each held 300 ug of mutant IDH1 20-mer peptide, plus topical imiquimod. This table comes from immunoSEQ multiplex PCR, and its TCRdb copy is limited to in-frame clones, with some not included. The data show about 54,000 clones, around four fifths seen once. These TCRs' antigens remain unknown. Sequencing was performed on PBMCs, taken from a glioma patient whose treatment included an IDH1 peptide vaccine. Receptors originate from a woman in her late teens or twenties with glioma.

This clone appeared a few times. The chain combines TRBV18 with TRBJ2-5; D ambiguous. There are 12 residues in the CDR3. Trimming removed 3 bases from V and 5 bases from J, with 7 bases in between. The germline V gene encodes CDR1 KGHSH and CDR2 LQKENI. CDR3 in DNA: TGTGCCAGCTCACCGAAAACGGAGACCCAGTACTTC. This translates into CASSPKTETQYF.

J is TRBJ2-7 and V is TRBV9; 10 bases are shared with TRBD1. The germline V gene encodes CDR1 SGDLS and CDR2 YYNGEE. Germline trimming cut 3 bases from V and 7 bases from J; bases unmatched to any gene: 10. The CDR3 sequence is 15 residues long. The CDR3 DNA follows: TGTGCCAGCAGCGCCCGGGACAGGGGTTCTGAGGAGCAGTACTTC. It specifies CASSARDRGSEEQYF. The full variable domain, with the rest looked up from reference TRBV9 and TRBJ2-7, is DSGVTQTPKHLITATGQRVTLRCSPRSGDLSVYWYQQSLDQGLQFLIQYYNGEERAKGNILERFSAQQFPDLHSELNLSSLELGDSALYFCASSARDRGSEEQYFGPGTRLTVT.